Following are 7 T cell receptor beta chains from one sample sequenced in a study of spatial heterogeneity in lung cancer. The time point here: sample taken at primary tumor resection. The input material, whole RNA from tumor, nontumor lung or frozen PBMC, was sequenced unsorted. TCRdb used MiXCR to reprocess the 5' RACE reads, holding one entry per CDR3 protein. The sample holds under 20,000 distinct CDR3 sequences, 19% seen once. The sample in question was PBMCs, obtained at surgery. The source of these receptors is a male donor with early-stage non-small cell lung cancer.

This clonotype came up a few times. This CDR3 reads CATSDPTSGDNEQFF. DNA of the CDR3: TGTGCCACCAGTGATCCCACTAGCGGGGACAATGAGCAGTTCTTC. This rearrangement joins TRBV24-1 to TRBJ2-1; 10 bases are a match to TRBD2. V dropped 3 bases and J dropped 5; count of bases not matched to a gene: 3. This CDR3 contains 15 residues. CDR1 is KGHDR and CDR2 is SFDVKD in the germline V gene.

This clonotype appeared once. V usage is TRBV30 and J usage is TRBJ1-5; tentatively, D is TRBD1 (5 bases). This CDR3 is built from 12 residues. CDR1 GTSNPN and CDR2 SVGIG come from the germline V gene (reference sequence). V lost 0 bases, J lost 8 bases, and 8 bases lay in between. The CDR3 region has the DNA TGTGCCTGGAGTGTAACGGGGGAGCCCCAGCATTTT. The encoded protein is CAWSVTGEPQHF.

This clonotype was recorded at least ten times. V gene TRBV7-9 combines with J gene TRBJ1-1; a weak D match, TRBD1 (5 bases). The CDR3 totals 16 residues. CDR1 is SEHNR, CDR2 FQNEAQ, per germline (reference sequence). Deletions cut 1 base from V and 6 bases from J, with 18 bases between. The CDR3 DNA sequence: TGTGCCAGCAGCTTAGTAACAGGATATGAGTCCGCTGAAGCTTTCTTT. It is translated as CASSLVTGYESAEAFF.

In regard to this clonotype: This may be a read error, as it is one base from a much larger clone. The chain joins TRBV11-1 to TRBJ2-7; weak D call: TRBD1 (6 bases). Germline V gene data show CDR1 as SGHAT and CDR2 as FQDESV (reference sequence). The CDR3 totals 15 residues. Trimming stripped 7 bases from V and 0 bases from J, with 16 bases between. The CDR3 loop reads CASIPMAQGSYEQYF. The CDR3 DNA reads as TGTGCCAGCATCCCCATGGCACAGGGCTCCTACGAGCAGTACTTC.

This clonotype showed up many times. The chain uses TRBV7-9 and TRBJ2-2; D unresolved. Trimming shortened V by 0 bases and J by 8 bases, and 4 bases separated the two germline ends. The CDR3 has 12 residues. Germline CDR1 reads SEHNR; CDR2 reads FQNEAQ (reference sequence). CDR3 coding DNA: TGTGCCAGCAGCTTAGCGCGGGGGGAGCTGTTTTTT. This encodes CASSLARGELFF.

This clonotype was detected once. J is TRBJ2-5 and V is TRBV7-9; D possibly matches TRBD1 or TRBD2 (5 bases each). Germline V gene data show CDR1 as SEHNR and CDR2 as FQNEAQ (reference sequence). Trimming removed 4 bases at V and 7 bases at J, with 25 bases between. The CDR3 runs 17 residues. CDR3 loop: CASSSPLGMGDSATQYF. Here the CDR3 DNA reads TGTGCCAGCAGCTCCCCCTTGGGGATGGGGGATTCGGCGACCCAGTACTTC.

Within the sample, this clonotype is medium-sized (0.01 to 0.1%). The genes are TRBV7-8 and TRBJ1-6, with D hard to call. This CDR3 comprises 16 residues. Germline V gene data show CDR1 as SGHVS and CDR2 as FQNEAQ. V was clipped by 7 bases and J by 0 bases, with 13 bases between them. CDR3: CASTQGFSSYNSPLHF. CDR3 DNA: TGTGCCAGCACCCAAGGGTTTAGCTCCTATAATTCACCCCTCCACTTT. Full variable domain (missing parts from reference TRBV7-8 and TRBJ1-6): GAGVSQSPRYKVAKRGQDVALRCDPISGHVSLFWYQQALGQGPEFLTYFQNEAQLDKSGLPSDRFFAERPEGSVSTLKIQRTQQEDSAVYLCASTQGFSSYNSPLHFGNGTRLTVT.